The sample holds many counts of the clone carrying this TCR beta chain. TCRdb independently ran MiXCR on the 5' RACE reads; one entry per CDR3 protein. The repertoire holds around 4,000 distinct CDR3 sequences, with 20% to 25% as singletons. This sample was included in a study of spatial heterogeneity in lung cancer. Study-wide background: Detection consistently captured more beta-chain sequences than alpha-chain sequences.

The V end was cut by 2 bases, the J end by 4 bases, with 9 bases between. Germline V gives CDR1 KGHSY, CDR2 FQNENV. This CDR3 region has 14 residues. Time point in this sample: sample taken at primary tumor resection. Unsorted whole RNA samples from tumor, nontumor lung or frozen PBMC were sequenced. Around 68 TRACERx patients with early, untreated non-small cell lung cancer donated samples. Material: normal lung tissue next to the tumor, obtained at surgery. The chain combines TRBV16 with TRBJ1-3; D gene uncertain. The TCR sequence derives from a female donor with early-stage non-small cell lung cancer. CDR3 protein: CASSQNRGGNTIYF. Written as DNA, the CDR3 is TGTGCCAGCAGCCAAAATCGTGGGGGAAACACCATATATTTT.